This T cell receptor (beta chain) came from a study of blood T cells in healthy people across ages. Of note for this clonotype: Its target is unknown.

Study results and caveats: Strong correlation linked observed beta diversity and percent naive T cells. TCR beta diversity, measured per million T cells, fell in a roughly linear way with age.

The V and J ends lost 5 bases and 5 bases, in that order; junction bases with no gene match: 8. The CDR3 is 16 amino acids. The germline V gene encodes CDR1 SGHTA and CDR2 FQGNSA. A J-beta primer mix and a sample-barcoded 5' primer were used in a second PCR of roughly 7 to 12 cycles. TCRdb fed the 5' RACE reads into MiXCR, producing one record per CDR3 protein. The repertoire holds over 950,000 distinct CDR3 sequences, with 51% as singletons. A minimum of 6.5 million PBMCs was isolated per sample. The rearrangement uses TRBV7-2 and TRBJ2-5; TRBD2 matches at 13 bases. The receptor was isolated from an older woman in good health. Sequencing was performed on blood. CDR3 protein: CASSPGLAGWWETQYF. The CDR3 nucleotides are TGTGCCAGCAGCCCGGGACTAGCGGGATGGTGGGAGACCCAGTACTTC.